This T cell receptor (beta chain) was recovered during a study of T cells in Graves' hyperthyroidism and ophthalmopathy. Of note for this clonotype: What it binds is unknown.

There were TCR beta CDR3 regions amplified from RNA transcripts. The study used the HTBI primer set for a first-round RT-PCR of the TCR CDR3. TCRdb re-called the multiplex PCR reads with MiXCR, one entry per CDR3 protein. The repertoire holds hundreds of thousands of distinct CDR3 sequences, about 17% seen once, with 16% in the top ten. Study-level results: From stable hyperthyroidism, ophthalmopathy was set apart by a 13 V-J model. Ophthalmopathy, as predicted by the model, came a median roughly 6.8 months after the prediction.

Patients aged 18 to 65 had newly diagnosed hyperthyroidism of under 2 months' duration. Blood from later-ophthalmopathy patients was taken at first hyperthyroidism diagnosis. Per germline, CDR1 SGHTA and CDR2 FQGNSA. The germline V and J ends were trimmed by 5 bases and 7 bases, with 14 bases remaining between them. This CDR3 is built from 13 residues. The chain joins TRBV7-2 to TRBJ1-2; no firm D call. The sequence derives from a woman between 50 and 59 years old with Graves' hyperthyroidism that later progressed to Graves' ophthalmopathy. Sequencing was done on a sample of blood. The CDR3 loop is CASSASVQSGYTF. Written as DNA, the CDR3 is TGTGCCAGCAGCGCCTCCGTCCAATCTGGCTACACCTTC.